This T cell receptor beta chain was captured by sequencing in a study of T cell changes during pregnancy in multiple sclerosis. The CDR3 sequence is 15 residues long. Germline trimming cut 7 bases from V and 2 bases from J; bases unmatched to any gene: 5. Germline assignment: CDR1 LNHDA and CDR2 SQIVND (reference sequence). This table comes from immunoSEQ multiplex PCR, and its TCRdb copy is limited to in-frame clones, with some not included. Here the sample spans 120,000 or so clones, over 85% being singletons. The sequencing here drew on peripheral blood, taken before pregnancy. This receptor was taken from a female donor with multiple sclerosis, enrolled in a pregnancy study. The chain is built from TRBV19 and TRBJ2-2, with 9 bases that match TRBD1. The CDR3 is CASKDTGGNTGELFF. DNA of the CDR3: TGTGCCAGTAAGGATACAGGGGGCAACACCGGGGAGCTGTTTTTT.